These T cell receptor beta chains were read from a single sample in a study of CD8 T cells in ankylosing spondylitis. TCRdb processed the 5' RACE reads anew with MiXCR; each CDR3 protein has one entry. The sample includes around 150,000 distinct CDR3 sequences, more than 9% of them seen just once. The sequenced sample consisted of blood, either unsorted or a sorted T cell fraction (not recorded which). These receptors came from a male donor with ankylosing spondylitis or in good health (not recorded which). Both conserved end residues are part of each CDR3. A D gene is named only where the DNA matches it firmly. Clone size is stated in some rows and not others, as once, few, many or a class when expanded.

TRBV5-1	NA	TRBJ1-1	NA	TGCGCCAGCAGCTTGGATGAGGGGGGGTCCACTGAAGCTTTCTTT	CASSLDEGGSTEAFF
TRBV4-1	NA	TRBJ2-1	TRBD2	TGCGCCAGCAGCCAAACCCCGACTAGCGGGAGTTCCAATGAGCAGTTCTTC	CASSQTPTSGSSNEQFF
TRBV14	many	TRBJ1-2	TRBD1	TGTGCCAGCAGTCGGGACAGATTGGACTATGGCTACACCTTC	CASSRDRLDYGYTF
TRBV10-3	many	TRBJ2-1	NA	TGTGCCATCAGTGAGTCGAGAGTCGTGACGGGCTCGCTCGATGAGCAGTTCTTC	CAISESRVVTGSLDEQFF
TRBV3-1	NA	TRBJ2-7	NA	TGTGCCAGCAGCCAAGATTCGGTAAGCTCCTACGAGCAGTACTTC	CASSQDSVSSYEQYF
TRBV24-1	many	TRBJ2-3	NA	TGTGCCACCAGTGATTCCAGCCAGGGATCAGATACGCAGTATTTT	CATSDSSQGSDTQYF
TRBV20-1	many	TRBJ2-7	NA	TGCAGTGGAAGCGGCGACCTACCCCCCGAGCAGTACTTC	CSGSGDLPPEQYF
TRBV18	few	TRBJ1-1	NA	TGTGCCAGCTCACCAAACCCGAACACTGAAGCTTTCTTT	CASSPNPNTEAFF
TRBV4-3	many	TRBJ2-5	TRBD2	TGCGCCAGCAGCCAAGAAGCGGGGGGGCTACAAGAGACCCAGTACTTC	CASSQEAGGLQETQYF
TRBV29-1	many	TRBJ1-1	TRBD1	TGCAGCGTCCGGACAGGGGGGAACACTGAAGCTTTCTTT	CSVRTGGNTEAFF
TRBV28	NA	TRBJ2-6	TRBD1	TGTACCAGCAGCATTAGACAGGGTCCAGGATATCGGGCCAACGTCCTGACTTTC	CTSSIRQGPGYRANVLTF
TRBV12-3/TRBV12-4	many	TRBJ1-2	TRBD1	TGTGCCAGTAGTAACAGGGGGCTGAGTGGCTACACCTTC	CASSNRGLSGYTF
TRBV27	many	TRBJ1-1	NA	TGTGCCAGCAGTTTCGCAGGGAGAGCTTTCTTT	CASSFAGRAFF
TRBV29-1	many	TRBJ1-5	TRBD1	TGCAGCGTTCGGACAGGGGTCAATCAGCCCCAGCATTTT	CSVRTGVNQPQHF
TRBV24-1	NA	TRBJ2-1	NA	TGTGCCACCAGTGACCCAGGGGTACATGAGCAGTTCTTC	CATSDPGVHEQFF
TRBV7-6	many	TRBJ2-1	NA	TGTGCCAGCAGCTTAAGGGTCCACAATGAGCAGTTCTTC	CASSLRVHNEQFF
TRBV6-1	many	TRBJ1-1	NA	TGTGCCAGCAGAATGGACAGCGTTACTGAAGCTTTCTTT	CASRMDSVTEAFF
TRBV20-1	many	TRBJ1-2	TRBD1	TGCAGTGCTAACTCCCCCGGACAGGGGGCGGGAGGCTACACCTTC	CSANSPGQGAGGYTF
TRBV5-5	NA	TRBJ2-7	TRBD2	TGTGCCAGCAGTCTAGCGGGGGTCTTAAGCTCCTACGAGCAGTACTTC	CASSLAGVLSSYEQYF
TRBV7-2	once	TRBJ2-3	NA	TGTGCCAGCAGCTTAGGGCAGGGAACGTGGTATTTT	CASSLGQGTWYF
TRBV2	NA	TRBJ2-7	TRBD1	TGTGCCAGCAGTGAAACTAGAACAGGGGAGTACTTC	CASSETRTGEYF
TRBV20-1	many	TRBJ2-4	NA	TGCAGTGCTAGTTTGGCGGCCAAAAACATTCAGTACTTC	CSASLAAKNIQYF
TRBV29-1	many	TRBJ2-1	NA	TGCAGCGCTAGTGCGAATGAGCAGTTCTTC	CSASANEQFF
TRBV6-5	many	TRBJ1-1	NA	TGTGCCAGCAGTTACCGCGCCACAAAGAACACTGAAGCTTTCTTT	CASSYRATKNTEAFF
TRBV7-8	many	TRBJ2-3	NA	TGTGCCAGCAGCTTATGGGGAGTACGTACTAGCACAGATACGCAGTATTTT	CASSLWGVRTSTDTQYF
TRBV30	NA	TRBJ2-3	NA	TGTGCCTGGTCCGGCGTCGCGGGGGATACGCAGTATTTT	CAWSGVAGDTQYF
TRBV20-1	many	TRBJ1-2	NA	TGCAGTGCTAGATTGGGGGCAGGGGATAACTATGGCTACACCTTC	CSARLGAGDNYGYTF
TRBV5-1	many	TRBJ1-2	NA	TGCGCCAGCAGCTTTCAGGCCGGCTATGGCTATGGCTACACCTTC	CASSFQAGYGYGYTF
TRBV15	few	TRBJ2-2	NA	TGTGCCACCAGCAGTGCGCCGAACACCGGGGAGCTGTTTTTT	CATSSAPNTGELFF
TRBV5-1	many	TRBJ2-2	TRBD1	TGCGCCAGCAGCTTGGCTCAGGGGGCCACTACCGGGGAGCTGTTTTTT	CASSLAQGATTGELFF
TRBV28	many	TRBJ2-7	TRBD2	TGTGCCAGCAGAACTAGCGCCCGCGAGCAGTACTTC	CASRTSAREQYF
TRBV7-6	NA	TRBJ2-1	TRBD2	TGTGCCAGCAGCTTATACCAGCGGGGCTACAATGAGCAGTTCTTC	CASSLYQRGYNEQFF
TRBV12-3/TRBV12-4	many	TRBJ2-3	TRBD1	TGTGCCAGCAGTGTAACAGGGGGCCCCACAGATACGCAGTATTTT	CASSVTGGPTDTQYF
TRBV10-3	many	TRBJ2-3	TRBD2	TGTGCCATCGGGACTAGCGGGGGGGATACGCAGTATTTT	CAIGTSGGDTQYF
TRBV9	few	TRBJ2-7	NA	TGTGCCAGCAGCGTAGGTTTAGGTCCAACCTACGAGCAGTACTTC	CASSVGLGPTYEQYF
TRBV18	few	TRBJ2-3	NA	TGTGCCAGCTCACCATTTGGAAGGGGAGATACGCAGTATTTT	CASSPFGRGDTQYF
TRBV7-8	many	TRBJ2-5	NA	TGTGCTTCCGTTTCTCAAGAGACCCAGTACTTC	CASVSQETQYF
TRBV5-1	many	TRBJ2-7	TRBD1	TGCGCCAGCGCCATGACAGGGACCTACGAGCAGTACTTC	CASAMTGTYEQYF
TRBV2	many	TRBJ2-1	TRBD2	TGTGCCAGCAGTGAAAGGGTTAGCGGGAGCGGAAATGAGCAGTTCTTC	CASSERVSGSGNEQFF
TRBV12-3/TRBV12-4	many	TRBJ1-2	NA	TGTGCCAGCAGTAGGGACCACAATAGCTACACCTTC	CASSRDHNSYTF
TRBV7-9	NA	TRBJ2-3	NA	TGTGCCAGCAGCCGAGGCTCATCAGGGGATACGCAGTATTTT	CASSRGSSGDTQYF
TRBV7-9	few	TRBJ2-7	NA	TGTGCCAGCAGCTTTGACACCATTACCTACGAGCAGTACTTC	CASSFDTITYEQYF